This T cell receptor beta chain originates from a study of cytomegalovirus exposure and HLA in healthy donors. Overall study context: The Caucasian-associated ancestry cluster contained 81% of the approximately 400 genotyped donors. Overall study results and limits: In a later analysis, across HLA loci, associated TCR counts were highest for DRB1, lowest for HLA-C. Per published reports, the classifier diagnosed cytomegalovirus status with high specificity and sensitivity. TCR beta chains numbering roughly 150 were designated cytomegalovirus-associated.

The PCR employed 60 Vbeta primers together with 13 Jbeta primers. Generated by immunoSEQ multiplex PCR, the TCRdb table keeps only in-frame clones and is missing some. The profile shows 120,000 or so clones, around three quarters of them singletons. The CDR3 is 14 residues long. Germline-derived CDR1 and CDR2 are KGHSH and LQKENI. Trimming removed 2 bases at V and 5 bases at J, with 12 bases between. Concerning this clone: As yet, its antigen is unknown.

The TCR sequence derives from a young man in good health and CMV-seronegative. The chain employs TRBV18 and TRBJ1-1; D ambiguous. Sequenced: PBMCs. The CDR3 DNA follows: TGTGCCAGCTCACCAATGGGAGGGTCGACTGAAGCTTTCTTT. It specifies CASSPMGGSTEAFF.